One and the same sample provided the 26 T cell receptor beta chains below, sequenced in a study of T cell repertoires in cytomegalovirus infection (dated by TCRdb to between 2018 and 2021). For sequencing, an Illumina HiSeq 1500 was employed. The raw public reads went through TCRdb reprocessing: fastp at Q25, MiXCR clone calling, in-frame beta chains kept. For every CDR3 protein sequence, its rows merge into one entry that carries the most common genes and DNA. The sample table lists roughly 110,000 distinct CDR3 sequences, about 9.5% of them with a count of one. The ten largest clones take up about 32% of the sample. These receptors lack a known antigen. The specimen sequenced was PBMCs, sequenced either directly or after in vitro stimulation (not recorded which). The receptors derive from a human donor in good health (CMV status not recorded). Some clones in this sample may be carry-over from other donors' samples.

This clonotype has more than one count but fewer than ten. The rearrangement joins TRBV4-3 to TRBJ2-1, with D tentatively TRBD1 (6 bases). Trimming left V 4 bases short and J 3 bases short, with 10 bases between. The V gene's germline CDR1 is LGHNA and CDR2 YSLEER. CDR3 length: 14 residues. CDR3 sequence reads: CASSLSTGYNEQFF. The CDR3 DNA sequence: TGCGCCAGCAGCCTTTCGACAGGCTACAATGAGCAGTTCTTC.

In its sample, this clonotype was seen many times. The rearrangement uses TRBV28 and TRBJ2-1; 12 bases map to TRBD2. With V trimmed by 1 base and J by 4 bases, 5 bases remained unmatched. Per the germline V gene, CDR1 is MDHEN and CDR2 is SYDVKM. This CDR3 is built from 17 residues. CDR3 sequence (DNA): TGTGCCAGCAGTTTATCCGGACTAGCGGGGCTATACAATGAGCAGTTCTTC. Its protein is CASSLSGLAGLYNEQFF.

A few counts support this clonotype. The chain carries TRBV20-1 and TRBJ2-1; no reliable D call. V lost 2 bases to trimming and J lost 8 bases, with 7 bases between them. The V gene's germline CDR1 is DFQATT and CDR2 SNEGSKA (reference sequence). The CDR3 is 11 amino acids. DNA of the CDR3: TGCAGTGCTAGATTTATAGATGAGCAGTTCTTC. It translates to CSARFIDEQFF.

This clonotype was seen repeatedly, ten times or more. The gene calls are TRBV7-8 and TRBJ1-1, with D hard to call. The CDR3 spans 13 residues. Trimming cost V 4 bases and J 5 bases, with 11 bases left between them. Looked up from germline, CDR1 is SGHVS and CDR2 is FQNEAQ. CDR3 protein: CASSSLGGTEAFF. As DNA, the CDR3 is TGTGCCAGCAGCTCCCTCGGCGGGACTGAAGCTTTCTTT.

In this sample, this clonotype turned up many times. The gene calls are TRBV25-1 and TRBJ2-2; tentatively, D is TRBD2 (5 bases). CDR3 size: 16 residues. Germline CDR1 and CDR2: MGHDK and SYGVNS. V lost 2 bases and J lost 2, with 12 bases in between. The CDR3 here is CASSEASSLNTGELFF. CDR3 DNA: TGTGCCAGCAGTGAAGCTTCTAGCTTAAACACCGGGGAGCTGTTTTTT.

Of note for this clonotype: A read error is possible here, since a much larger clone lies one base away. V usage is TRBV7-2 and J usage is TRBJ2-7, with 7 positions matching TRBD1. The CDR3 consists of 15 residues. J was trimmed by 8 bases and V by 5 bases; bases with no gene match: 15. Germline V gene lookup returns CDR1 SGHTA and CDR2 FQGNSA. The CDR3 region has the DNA TGTGCCAGCAGCCCAACGGGACAGAAGGGGTACAAGCAGTACTTC. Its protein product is CASSPTGQKGYKQYF.

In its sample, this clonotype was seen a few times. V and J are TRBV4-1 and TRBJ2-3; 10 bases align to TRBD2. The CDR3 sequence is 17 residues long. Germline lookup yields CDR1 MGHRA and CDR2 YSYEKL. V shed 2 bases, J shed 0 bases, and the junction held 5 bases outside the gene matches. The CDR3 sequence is CASSQPPGLASTDTQYF. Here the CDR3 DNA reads TGCGCCAGCAGCCAACCCCCGGGACTAGCGAGCACAGATACGCAGTATTTT.

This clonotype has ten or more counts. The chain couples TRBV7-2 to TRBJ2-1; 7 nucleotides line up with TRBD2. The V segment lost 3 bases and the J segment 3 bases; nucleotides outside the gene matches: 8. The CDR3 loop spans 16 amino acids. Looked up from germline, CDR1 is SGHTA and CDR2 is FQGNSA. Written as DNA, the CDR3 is TGTGCCAGCAGCTTGGGGTCTAGCGGTGTCTACAATGAGCAGTTCTTC. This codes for CASSLGSSGVYNEQFF.

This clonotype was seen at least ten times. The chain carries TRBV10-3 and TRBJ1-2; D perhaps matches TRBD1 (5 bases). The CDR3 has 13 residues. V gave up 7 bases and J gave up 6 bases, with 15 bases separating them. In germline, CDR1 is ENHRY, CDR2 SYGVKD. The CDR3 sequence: CAINQPGRHGYTF. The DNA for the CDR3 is TGTGCCATCAACCAACCGGGACGCCATGGCTACACCTTC.

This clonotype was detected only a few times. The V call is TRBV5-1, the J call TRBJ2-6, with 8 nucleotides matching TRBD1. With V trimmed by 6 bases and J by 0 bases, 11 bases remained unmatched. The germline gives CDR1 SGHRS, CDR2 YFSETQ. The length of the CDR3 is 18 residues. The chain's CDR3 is CASKPTGDGHSGANVLTF. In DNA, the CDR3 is TGCGCCAGCAAGCCGACAGGGGACGGACACTCTGGGGCCAACGTCCTGACTTTC.

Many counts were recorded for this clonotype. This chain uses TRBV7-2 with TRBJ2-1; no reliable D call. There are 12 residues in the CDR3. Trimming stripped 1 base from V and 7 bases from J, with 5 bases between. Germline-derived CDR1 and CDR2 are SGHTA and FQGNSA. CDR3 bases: TGTGCCAGCAGCTTAGTAGGGAATGAGCAGTTCTTC. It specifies CASSLVGNEQFF.

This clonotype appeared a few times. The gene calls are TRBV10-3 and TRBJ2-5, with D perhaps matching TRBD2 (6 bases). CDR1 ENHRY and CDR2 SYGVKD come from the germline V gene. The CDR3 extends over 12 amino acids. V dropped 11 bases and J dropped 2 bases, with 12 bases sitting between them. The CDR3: CAARDSQETQYF. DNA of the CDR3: TGTGCCGCACGGGACTCACAAGAGACCCAGTACTTC.

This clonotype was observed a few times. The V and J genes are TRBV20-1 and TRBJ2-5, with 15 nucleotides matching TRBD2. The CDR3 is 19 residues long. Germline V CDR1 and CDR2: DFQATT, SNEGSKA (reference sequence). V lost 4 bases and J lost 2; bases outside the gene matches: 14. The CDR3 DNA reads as TGCAGTGCTACGCCCTGGACTAGCGGGAGGGCCTTATTACAAGAGACCCAGTACTTC. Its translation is CSATPWTSGRALLQETQYF.

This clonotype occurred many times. The CDR3 nucleotides are TGTGCCAGCAGCCCACCCCCGTCGGGGGCCAACGTCCTGACTTTC. This codes for CASSPPPSGANVLTF. The gene calls are TRBV7-9 and TRBJ2-6; no clear D. Trimming took off 5 bases at V and 4 bases at J, with 12 bases between the two ends. Germline CDR1 SEHNR, CDR2 FQNEAQ (reference sequence). This CDR3 spans 15 amino acids.

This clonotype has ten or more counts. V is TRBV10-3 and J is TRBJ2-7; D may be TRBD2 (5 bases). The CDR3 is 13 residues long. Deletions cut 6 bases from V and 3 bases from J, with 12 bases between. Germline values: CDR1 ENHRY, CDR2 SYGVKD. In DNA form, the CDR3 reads TGTGCCATCAGGAGCGGAGACGGCTACGAGCAGTACTTC. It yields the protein CAIRSGDGYEQYF.

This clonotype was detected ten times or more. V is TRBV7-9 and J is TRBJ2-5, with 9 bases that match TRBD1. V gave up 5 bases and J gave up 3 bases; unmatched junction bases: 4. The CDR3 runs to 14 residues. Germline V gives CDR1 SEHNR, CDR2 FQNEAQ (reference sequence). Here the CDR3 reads CASSQTGGEETQYF. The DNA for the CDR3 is TGTGCCAGCAGCCAAACAGGGGGCGAAGAGACCCAGTACTTC.

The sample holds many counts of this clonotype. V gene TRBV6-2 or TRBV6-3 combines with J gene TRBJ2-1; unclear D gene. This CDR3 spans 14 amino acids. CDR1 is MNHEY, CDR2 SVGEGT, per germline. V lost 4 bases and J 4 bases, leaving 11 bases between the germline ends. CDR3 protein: CASSFKAGYNEQFF. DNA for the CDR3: TGTGCCAGCAGTTTCAAGGCAGGATACAATGAGCAGTTCTTC.

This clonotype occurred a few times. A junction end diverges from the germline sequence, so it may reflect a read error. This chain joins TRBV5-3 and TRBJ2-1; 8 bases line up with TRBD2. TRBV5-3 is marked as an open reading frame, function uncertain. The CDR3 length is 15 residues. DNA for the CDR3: TGTGCCAGCAGCTTCGGCGGGAGGCCAGGCACTGAGCAGTTCTTC. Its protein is CASSFGGRPGTEQFF.

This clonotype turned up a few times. The CDR3 DNA reads TGTGCCAGTAGGGCCCCGGGGAACACCGGGGAGCTGTTTTTT. This translates into CASRAPGNTGELFF. This chain uses TRBV19 with TRBJ2-2; no definite D call. V lost 6 bases to trimming and J lost 1 base, with 9 bases between them. This CDR3 is 14 amino acids long. The germline V gene has CDR1 LNHDA and CDR2 SQIVND (reference sequence).

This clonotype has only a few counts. The CDR3 reads CASSQDFQVSREQYV. CDR3 DNA: TGCGCCAGCAGCCAAGACTTCCAGGTGTCTCGGGAGCAGTACGTC. V gene TRBV4-1 combines with J gene TRBJ2-7; D is ambiguous. Trimming left V 0 bases short and J 7 bases short, with 16 bases between. CDR1 and CDR2 (germline): MGHRA, YSYEKL. The CDR3 sequence is 15 residues long.

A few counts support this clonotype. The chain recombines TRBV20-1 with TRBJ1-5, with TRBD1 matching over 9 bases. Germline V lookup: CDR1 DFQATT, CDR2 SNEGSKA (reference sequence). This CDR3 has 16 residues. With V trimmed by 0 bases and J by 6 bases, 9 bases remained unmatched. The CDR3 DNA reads TGCAGTGCTAGAGATCGAGGACAGGGGATTGGTCAGCCCCAGCATTTT. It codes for CSARDRGQGIGQPQHF.

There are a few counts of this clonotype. The DNA for the CDR3 is TGCAGTGCTCAAAGGCAGGGGAGGACCGGGGAGCTGTTTTTT. This gives the protein CSAQRQGRTGELFF. The chain carries TRBV20-1 and TRBJ2-2; D may be TRBD1 or TRBD2 (6 bases each). V was trimmed by 5 bases and J by 5 bases, leaving 15 bases between them. Germline CDR1 reads DFQATT; CDR2 reads SNEGSKA (reference sequence). The length of the CDR3 is 14 residues.

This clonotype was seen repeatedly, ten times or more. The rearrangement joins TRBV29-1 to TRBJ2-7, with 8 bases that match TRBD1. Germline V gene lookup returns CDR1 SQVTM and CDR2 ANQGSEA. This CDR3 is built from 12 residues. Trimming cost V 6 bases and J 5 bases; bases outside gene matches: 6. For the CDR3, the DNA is TGCAGCGTCCAGACAGGGGTCGACGAGCAGTACTTC. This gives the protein CSVQTGVDEQYF.

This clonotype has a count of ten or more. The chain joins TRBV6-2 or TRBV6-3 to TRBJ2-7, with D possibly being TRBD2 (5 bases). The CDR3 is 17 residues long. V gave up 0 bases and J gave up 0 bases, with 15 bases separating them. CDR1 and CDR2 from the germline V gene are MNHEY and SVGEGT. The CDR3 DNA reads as TGTGCCAGCAGTTACTCCATGGAGCGGCCCGCCTCCTACGAGCAGTACTTC. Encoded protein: CASSYSMERPASYEQYF.

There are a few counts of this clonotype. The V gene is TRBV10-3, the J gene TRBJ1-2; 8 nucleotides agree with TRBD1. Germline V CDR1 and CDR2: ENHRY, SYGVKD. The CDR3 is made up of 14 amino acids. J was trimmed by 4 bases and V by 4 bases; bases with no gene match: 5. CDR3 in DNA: TGTGCCATCAGTGGTGGACAGGGATCCTATGGCTACACCTTC. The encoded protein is CAISGGQGSYGYTF.

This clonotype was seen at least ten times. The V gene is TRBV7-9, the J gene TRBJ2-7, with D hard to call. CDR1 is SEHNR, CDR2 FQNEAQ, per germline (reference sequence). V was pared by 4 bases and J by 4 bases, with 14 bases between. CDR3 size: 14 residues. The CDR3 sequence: CASSYDSRAYEQYF. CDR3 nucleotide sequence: TGTGCCAGCAGCTACGACTCACGTGCGTACGAGCAGTACTTC. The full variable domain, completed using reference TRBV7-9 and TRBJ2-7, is DTGVSQNPRHKITKRGQNVTFRCDPISEHNRLYWYRQTLGQGPEFLTYFQNEAQLEKSRLLSDRFSAERPKGSFSTLEIQRTEQGDSAMYLCASSYDSRAYEQYFGPGTRLTVT.